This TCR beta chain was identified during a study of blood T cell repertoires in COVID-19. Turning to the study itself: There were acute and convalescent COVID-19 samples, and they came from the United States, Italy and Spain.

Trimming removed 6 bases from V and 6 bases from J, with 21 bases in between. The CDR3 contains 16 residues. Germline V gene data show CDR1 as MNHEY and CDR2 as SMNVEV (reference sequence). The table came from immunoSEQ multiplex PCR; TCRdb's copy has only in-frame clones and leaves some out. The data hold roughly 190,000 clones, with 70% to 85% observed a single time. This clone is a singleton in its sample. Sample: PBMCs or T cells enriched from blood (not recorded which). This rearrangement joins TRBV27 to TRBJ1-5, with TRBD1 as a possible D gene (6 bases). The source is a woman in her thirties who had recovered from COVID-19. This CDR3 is CASRGVGGGLSQPQHF. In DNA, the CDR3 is TGTGCCAGCAGGGGGGTCGGGGGGGGGCTTAGTCAGCCCCAGCATTTT.